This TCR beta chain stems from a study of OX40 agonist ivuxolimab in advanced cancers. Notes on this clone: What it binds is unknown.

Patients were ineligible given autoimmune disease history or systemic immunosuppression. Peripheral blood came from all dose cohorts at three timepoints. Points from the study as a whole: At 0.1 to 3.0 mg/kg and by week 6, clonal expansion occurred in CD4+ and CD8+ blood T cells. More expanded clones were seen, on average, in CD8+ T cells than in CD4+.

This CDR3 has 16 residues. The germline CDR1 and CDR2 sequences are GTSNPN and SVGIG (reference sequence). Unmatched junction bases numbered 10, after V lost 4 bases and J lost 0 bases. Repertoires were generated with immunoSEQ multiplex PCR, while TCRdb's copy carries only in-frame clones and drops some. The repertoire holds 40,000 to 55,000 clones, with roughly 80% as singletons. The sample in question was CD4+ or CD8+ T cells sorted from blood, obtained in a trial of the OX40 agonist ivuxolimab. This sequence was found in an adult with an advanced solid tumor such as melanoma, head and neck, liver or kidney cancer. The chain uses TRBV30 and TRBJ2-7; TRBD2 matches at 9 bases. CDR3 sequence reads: CAWKAGGQYYSYEQYF. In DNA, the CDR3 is TGTGCCTGGAAAGCGGGAGGTCAATACTACTCCTACGAGCAGTACTTC.